This T cell receptor (beta chain) was recorded in a study of cytomegalovirus exposure and HLA in healthy donors (dated by TCRdb to about 2017). For context, the study as a whole: A later analysis indicated that the 90 to 150 validation repertoires were generated on the platform also employed for the 650 to 850 repertoires of the first cohort. The study aimed to test whether signatures of past pathogen exposure could be identified by cataloging public T cell receptors. Along with the roughly 710-subject first cohort, a separate validation cohort of over a hundred different subjects was used. High-throughput TCR immunosequencing, statistical association of individual TCRs with disease status, and machine learning were combined to predict cytomegalovirus infection status. General findings and caveats noted by the study authors: The validation cohort had no HLA typing available for a later analysis, so co-occurrence within that cohort was assessed over all 120 or so repertoires. While some public TCRs were present in many individuals, most TCR sequences turned up only very rarely across donors. The classifier was reported to diagnose cytomegalovirus status with high specificity and sensitivity in both the original and validation cohorts. In the study, about 150 TCR beta chains were listed as associated with cytomegalovirus. The authors suggested that the approach could potentially be generalized to other disease states and immunological phenotypes. In vitro tests confirmed that a few of the cytomegalovirus-associated TCR beta chains recognize cytomegalovirus antigens. A later analysis found that TCRs clustered in the first cohort also tended to co-occur in the 120 or so validation repertoires, with more than 90% of cluster scores above 0.

The library was produced with the immunoSEQ multiplex PCR assay. Per the original workflow: A statistical classification framework was built to diagnose cytomegalovirus status from the catalog of TCR beta chain sequences. The clones in this table, taken by TCRdb from immuneACCESS, are in-frame only. Not every clone is retained; where verified, under half of the shortfall comes from an unresolved V gene, and the cause of the rest is unknown. V and J calls and clone size are given by that table; D and trimming were obtained from the DNA. Within this sample are tens of thousands of clones, with roughly 96% of them counted one time only. The leading ten clones occupy under 2.5% of the sample. The donors belonged to the validation cohort of around 110 subjects, which was separate from the roughly 700-subject first cohort. Comments on this clone: Its antigen remains undetermined. Base qualities are missing; no much larger clone stands one base away.

Specimen: PBMCs. The receptor's source is a man aged 18-30 years in good health and CMV-seronegative.

The DNA is TGCGCCAGCAGAGGGGGGGACCCCTCTACTAACTATGGCTACACCTTC. This translates into CASRGGDPSTNYGYTF. The chain is assembled from TRBV5-1 and TRBJ1-2; a tentative D match to TRBD1 spans 6 bases. According to the germline V gene, CDR1 reads SGHRS and CDR2 reads YFSETQ. Taken from cysteine to phenylalanine, the CDR3 has 16 residues. The kept DNA is CDR3 alone, 48 bases in frame from the first base. V is pared back by 5 bases and J by 0 bases, with 17 bases lying between the germline termini.